This TCR beta chain appears in the sequencing data of a study of regulatory T cells in long-lasting Graves disease. Regarding time point: persistent/refractory GD, antithyroid drugs over 5 years with positive TRAb. The TCR library was prepared using RNA isolated from PBMCs. Unmatched junction bases numbered 7, after V lost 5 bases and J lost 6 bases. Germline CDR1 and CDR2: SEHNR and FQNEAQ (reference sequence). The CDR3 spans 14 residues. CDR3 regions were amplified by Arm-PCR using iRepertoire HTBI primers to build TCR beta libraries. Under the authors' procedure: The samples yielded some 62 TRBV and 13 to 15 TRBJ segments. MiXCR was run by TCRdb on the multiplex PCR reads, yielding one entry per CDR3 protein. What appears here as the V and J calls and clone size reflects TCRdb's work, not the paper's. The repertoire holds 700,000 or so distinct CDR3 sequences, approximately 29% seen once, with 40% to 50% in the top ten.

The input for sequencing was peripheral blood mononuclear cells (PBMCs), taken when the disease was refractory, from a patient treated with antithyroid drugs. This sequence originates from a female donor with Graves disease. This rearrangement joins TRBV7-9 to TRBJ1-5; 7 bases map to TRBD1. The CDR3 spells CASSRDRESQPQHF. The CDR3 coding sequence is TGTGCCAGCAGCCGTGACAGGGAAAGTCAGCCCCAGCATTTT.